These T cell receptor beta chains were read from a single sample in a study of cytomegalovirus exposure and HLA in healthy donors. Profiling relied on immunoSEQ multiplex PCR, and the TCRdb table lists in-frame clones only, not all of them. Found here are 150,000 to 200,000 clones, 75% to 85% of them singletons; the top ten hold 2% to 2.5%. Input material: PBMCs. These receptors all stem from a woman in her 50s in good health and CMV-seronegative. Both conserved end residues are part of each CDR3. The order of the fields is clone size, J gene, V gene, D gene, CDR3 DNA, CDR3 protein. D genes are given only for firm matches. Rows give clone size only sometimes, using once, few, many, or a class for an expanded clone.

NA TRBJ2-7 TRBV28 NA TGTGCCAGCAGTTTTCTTAGCGAGCAGTACTTC CASSFLSEQYF
NA TRBJ2-7 TRBV18 NA TGTGCCAGCTCACCTTCGGACAGCTACGAGCAGTACTTC CASSPSDSYEQYF
NA TRBJ2-7 TRBV11-2 NA TGTGCCAGCAGCTTAGACAGGAACCTATACGAGCAGTACTTC CASSLDRNLYEQYF
few TRBJ1-4 TRBV19 TRBD1 TGTGCCACTAAACCGGGACAGGGGGATGAAAAACTGTTTTTT CATKPGQGDEKLFF
NA TRBJ1-1 TRBV7-2 TRBD1 TGTGCCAGCAGCATCCGACAGGGGGCTAGAGGGAACACTGAAGCTTTCTTT CASSIRQGARGNTEAFF
NA TRBJ1-2 TRBV28 TRBD1 TGTGCCAGCAGTTGGACAGGGACGGGACTAAACTATGGCTACACCTTC CASSWTGTGLNYGYTF
NA TRBJ1-1 TRBV5-1 TRBD1 TGCGCCAGCAGCGCTCGACAGGGGGGATACACTGAAGCTTTCTTT CASSARQGGYTEAFF
NA TRBJ2-7 TRBV19 TRBD2 TGTGCCAGTAGTACGGGAGGAGCGCTCTACGAGCAGTACTTC CASSTGGALYEQYF
NA TRBJ2-7 TRBV19 NA TGTGCCAGTAGTGACCTTGGGGCGGGATTATCCTACGAGCAGTACTTC CASSDLGAGLSYEQYF
NA TRBJ1-2 TRBV19 TRBD1 TGTGCCAGTAGTAAAACGAACAGGGGACGGAATGGCTACACCTTC CASSKTNRGRNGYTF
NA TRBJ2-7 TRBV7-8 NA TGTGCCAGCAGCTTAGAGACAGGGAGGTACGAGCAGTACTTC CASSLETGRYEQYF
NA TRBJ2-2 TRBV5-1 TRBD2 TGCGCCAGCAGCTTGGATACTAGCGGGAGGGCCCTGACCGGGGAGCTGTTTTTT CASSLDTSGRALTGELFF
NA TRBJ2-7 TRBV19 NA TGTGCCAGTAGTATATCGGACGAGCAGTACTTC CASSISDEQYF
once TRBJ1-2 TRBV28 NA TGTGCCAGCACTTTAAGTCAGATCTATGGCTACACCTTC CASTLSQIYGYTF
NA TRBJ1-2 TRBV6-5 NA TGTGCCAGCATGCCTTGGGGGGACGGCGGCTACACCTTC CASMPWGDGGYTF
NA TRBJ2-1 TRBV5-1 TRBD2 TGCGCCAGCAGCTCGGGACTAGCGGGCGTTTGGGAGTTCTTC CASSSGLAGVWEFF
NA TRBJ2-7 TRBV2 TRBD2 TGTGCCAGCAGTCGACTAGCGGGGGCATTTAAAAAGGGGTACTTC CASSRLAGAFKKGYF
NA TRBJ2-5 TRBV5-1 TRBD1 TGCGCCAGCAAGGTGGACAGGTACGAGACCCAGTACTTC CASKVDRYETQYF
NA TRBJ2-7 TRBV9 TRBD1 TGTGCCAGCAGCAGAGGGACAGGATCCTACGAGCAGTACTTC CASSRGTGSYEQYF
NA TRBJ1-3 TRBV5-5 TRBD1 TGTGCCAGCAGCCAGGGACAGACGGGAAACACCATATATTTT CASSQGQTGNTIYF
NA TRBJ1-2 TRBV27 NA TGTGCCAGCAGTTTATTCGCAATCAAGGACACCGGTGGAAACTATGGCTACACCTTC CASSLFAIKDTGGNYGYTF
NA TRBJ2-5 TRBV11-2 NA TGTGCCAGCAGCTTAGAGAGGCATTCGCGTACAGGGACCCAGTACTTC CASSLERHSRTGTQYF